This T cell receptor beta chain was sequenced for a study of blood T cell repertoires in COVID-19. Study as a whole: Samples representing acute and convalescent COVID-19 were sourced from the United States, Italy and Spain. From T cells, B-cell-depleted T cells, or PBMCs came the material, which was cDNA or gDNA.

Methods used by the authors: Counts of nucleated cells, estimated from reference gene primer amplification, were obtained. TCRdb's copy holds only in-frame clones and misses some; the assay was immunoSEQ multiplex PCR. The V and J calls and the clone size are those of that table, but D and trimming were determined from the DNA. The data contain 240,000 or so clones, over 70% of them singletons. CDR3 length: 15 amino acids. Germline-derived CDR1 and CDR2 are SGHVS and FNYEAQ. V was pared by 5 bases and J by 2 bases, with 13 bases between. V usage is TRBV7-6 and J usage is TRBJ1-5; tentative D call: TRBD1 (5 bases). The clonotype originates from a woman of 80 years or more with acute or convalescent COVID-19. The sequenced sample was peripheral blood. CDR3 DNA sequence: TGTGCCAGCAGCCCCCAGGGTTTCGGCAATCAGCCCCAGCATTTT. Translating gives CASSPQGFGNQPQHF.